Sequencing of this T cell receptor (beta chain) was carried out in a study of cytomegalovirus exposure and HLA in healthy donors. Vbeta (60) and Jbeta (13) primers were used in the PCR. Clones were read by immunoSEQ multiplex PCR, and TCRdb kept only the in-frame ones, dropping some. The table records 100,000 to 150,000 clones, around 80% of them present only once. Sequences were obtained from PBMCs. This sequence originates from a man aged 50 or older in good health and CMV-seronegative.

The CDR3 here is CAISESNLMEQYF. CDR3 nucleotide sequence: TGTGCCATCAGTGAGTCTAACTTGATGGAGCAGTACTTC. The gene calls are TRBV10-3 and TRBJ2-7; D gene ambiguous. V lost 0 bases and J lost 7, with 10 bases in between. The CDR3 sequence is 13 residues long. In germline, CDR1 is ENHRY, CDR2 SYGVKD.